This entry features one T cell receptor (beta chain) sequence. The same CDR3 also results from other DNA sequences found in this sample. The data belong to a study of control samples from healthy donors and cancer patients. This CDR3 has 14 amino acids. The germline V gene has CDR1 SGHRS and CDR2 YFSETQ. V lost 0 bases and J 4 bases, leaving 8 bases between the germline ends. Libraries were prepared by immunoSEQ multiplex PCR; TCRdb keeps only in-frame clonotypes and omits some of them. This table has about 110,000 clones, 70% to 85% appearing once. The rearrangement links TRBV5-1 to TRBJ2-1, with D uncertain. This TCR came from a man aged 18 to 35 in good health. Sequencing was carried out using blood. The CDR3 DNA follows: TGCGCCAGCAGCTTGGGGCAGTTGTACAATGAGCAGTTCTTC. It encodes CASSLGQLYNEQFF.